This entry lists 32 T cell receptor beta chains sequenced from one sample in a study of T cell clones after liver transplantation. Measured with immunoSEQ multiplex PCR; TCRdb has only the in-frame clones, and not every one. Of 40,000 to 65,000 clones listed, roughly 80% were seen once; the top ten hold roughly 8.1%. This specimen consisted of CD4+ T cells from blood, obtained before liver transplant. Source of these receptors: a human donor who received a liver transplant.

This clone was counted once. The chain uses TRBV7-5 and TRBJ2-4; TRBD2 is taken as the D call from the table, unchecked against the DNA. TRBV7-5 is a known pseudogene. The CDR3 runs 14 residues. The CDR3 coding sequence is TGTGTCAGAAGCTTATCCGGGGGTATAAACATTCAGTACTTC. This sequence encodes CVRSLSGGINIQYF.

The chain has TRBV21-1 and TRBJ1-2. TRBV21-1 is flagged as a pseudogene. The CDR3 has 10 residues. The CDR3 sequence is CASSGYGYTF. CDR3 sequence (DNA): TGTGCCAGCAGTGGCTATGGCTACACCTTC.

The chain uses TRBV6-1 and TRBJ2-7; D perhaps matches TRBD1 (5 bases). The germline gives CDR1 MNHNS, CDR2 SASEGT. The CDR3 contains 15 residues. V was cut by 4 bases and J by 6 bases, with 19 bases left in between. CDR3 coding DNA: TGTGCCAGCAGTGGTCCTGGAACCGCTGGGGCCGAGCAGTACTTC. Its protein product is CASSGPGTAGAEQYF.

CDR3 sequence reads: CASSPRGQGNQPQHF. DNA for the CDR3: TGTGCCAGCAGCCCAAGGGGACAGGGGAATCAGCCCCAGCATTTT. V usage is TRBV6-5 and J usage is TRBJ1-5, with 10 bases fitting TRBD1. Trimming at V came to 6 bases and at J to 4 bases, leaving 6 bases not matched to a gene. Germline V lookup: CDR1 MNHEY, CDR2 SVGAGI. The CDR3 runs 15 residues.

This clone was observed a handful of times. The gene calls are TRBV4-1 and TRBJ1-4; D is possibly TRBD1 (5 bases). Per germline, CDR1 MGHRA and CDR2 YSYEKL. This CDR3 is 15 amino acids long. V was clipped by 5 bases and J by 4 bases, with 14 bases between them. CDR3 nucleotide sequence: TGCGCCAGCAGCACCACCCAGCAGGGTAATGAAAAACTGTTTTTT. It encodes CASSTTQQGNEKLFF.

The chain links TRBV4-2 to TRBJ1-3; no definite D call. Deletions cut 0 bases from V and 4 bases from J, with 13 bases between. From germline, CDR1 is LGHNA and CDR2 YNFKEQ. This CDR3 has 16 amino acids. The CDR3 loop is CASSQDPPPSGNTIYF. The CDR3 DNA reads TGTGCCAGCAGCCAAGATCCCCCCCCCTCGGGAAACACCATATATTTT.

CDR3 DNA: TGTGCCAGCAGCTTGGTTTTAGCGGGGTACTACAATGAGCAGTTCTTC. Amino acid sequence: CASSLVLAGYYNEQFF. V and J are TRBV5-7 and TRBJ2-1; 8 nucleotides line up with TRBD2. TRBV5-7 is labeled an ORF, and its function is uncertain. Germline trimming cut 0 bases from V and 3 bases from J; bases unmatched to any gene: 5. The length of the CDR3 is 16 residues.

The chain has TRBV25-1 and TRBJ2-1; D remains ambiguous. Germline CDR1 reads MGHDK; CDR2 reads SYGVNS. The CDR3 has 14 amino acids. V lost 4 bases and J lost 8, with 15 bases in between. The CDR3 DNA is TGTGCCAGCAGTGCTGAAGTAGCTGCCGATGAGCAGTTCTTC. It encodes CASSAEVAADEQFF.

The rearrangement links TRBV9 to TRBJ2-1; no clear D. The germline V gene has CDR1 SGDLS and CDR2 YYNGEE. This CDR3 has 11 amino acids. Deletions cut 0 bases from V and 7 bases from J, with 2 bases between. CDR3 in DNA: TGTGCCAGCAGCGTAGAGAATGAGCAGTTCTTC. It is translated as CASSVENEQFF. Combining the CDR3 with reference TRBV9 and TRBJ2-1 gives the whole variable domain DSGVTQTPKHLITATGQRVTLRCSPRSGDLSVYWYQQSLDQGLQFLIQYYNGEERAKGNILERFSAQQFPDLHSELNLSSLELGDSALYFCASSVENEQFFGPGTRLTVL.

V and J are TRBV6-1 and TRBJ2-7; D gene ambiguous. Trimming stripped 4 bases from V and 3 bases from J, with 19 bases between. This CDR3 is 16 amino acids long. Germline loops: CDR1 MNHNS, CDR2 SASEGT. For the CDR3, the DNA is TGTGCCAGCAGTGGTTTGAAGCAGATTGATTTCTACGAGCAGTACTTC. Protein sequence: CASSGLKQIDFYEQYF.

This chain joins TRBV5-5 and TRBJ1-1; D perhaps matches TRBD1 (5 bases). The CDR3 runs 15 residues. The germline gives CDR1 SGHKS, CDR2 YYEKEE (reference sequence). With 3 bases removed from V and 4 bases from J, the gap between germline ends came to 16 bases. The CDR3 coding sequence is TGTGCCAGCAGCTCCGGGAGGCTGGGGCGCACTGAAGCTTTCTTT. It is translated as CASSSGRLGRTEAFF.

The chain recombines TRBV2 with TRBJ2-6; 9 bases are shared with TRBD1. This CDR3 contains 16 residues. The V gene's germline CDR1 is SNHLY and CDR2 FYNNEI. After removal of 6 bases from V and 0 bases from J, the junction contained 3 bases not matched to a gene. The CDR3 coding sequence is TGTGCCAGCAGCGGACAGGGGATCTCTGGGGCCAACGTCCTGACTTTC. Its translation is CASSGQGISGANVLTF.

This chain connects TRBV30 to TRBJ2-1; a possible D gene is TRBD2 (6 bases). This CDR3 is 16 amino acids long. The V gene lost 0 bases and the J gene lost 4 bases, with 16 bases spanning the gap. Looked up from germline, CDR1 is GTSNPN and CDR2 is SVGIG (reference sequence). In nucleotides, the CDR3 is TGTGCCTGGAGTGTAAAGGTAGCGGCATTTTACAATGAGCAGTTCTTC. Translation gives CAWSVKVAAFYNEQFF.

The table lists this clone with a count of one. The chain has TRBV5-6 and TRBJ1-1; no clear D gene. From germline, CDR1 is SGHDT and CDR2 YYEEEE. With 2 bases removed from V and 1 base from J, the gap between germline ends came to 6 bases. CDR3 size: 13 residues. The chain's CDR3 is CASSFETNTEAFF. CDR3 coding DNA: TGTGCCAGCAGCTTCGAGACGAACACTGAAGCTTTCTTT. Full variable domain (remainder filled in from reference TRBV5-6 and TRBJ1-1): DAGVTQSPTHLIKTRGQQVTLRCSPKSGHDTVSWYQQALGQGPQFIFQYYEEEERQRGNFPDRFSGHQFPNYSSELNVNALLLGDSALYLCASSFETNTEAFFGQGTRLTVV.

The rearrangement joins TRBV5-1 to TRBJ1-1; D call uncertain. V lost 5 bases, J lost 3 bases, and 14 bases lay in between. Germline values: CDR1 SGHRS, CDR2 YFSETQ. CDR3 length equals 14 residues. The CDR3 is CASSTGRLDTEAFF. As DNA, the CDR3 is TGCGCCAGCAGTACTGGCCGGTTAGACACTGAAGCTTTCTTT.

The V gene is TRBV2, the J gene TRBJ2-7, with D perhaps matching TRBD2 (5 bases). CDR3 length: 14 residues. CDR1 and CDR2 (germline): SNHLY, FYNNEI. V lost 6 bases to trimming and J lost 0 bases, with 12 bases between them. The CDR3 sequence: CASRRTVSSYEQYF. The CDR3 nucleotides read TGTGCCAGCAGGAGGACTGTCAGCTCCTACGAGCAGTACTTC.

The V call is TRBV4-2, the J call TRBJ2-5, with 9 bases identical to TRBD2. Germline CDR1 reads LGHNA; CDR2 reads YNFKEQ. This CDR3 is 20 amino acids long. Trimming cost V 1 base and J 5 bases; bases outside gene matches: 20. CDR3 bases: TGTGCCAGCAGCCAAGGGTTGGGATACCGGACTAGCGCCGGCGGGGAGACCCAGTACTTC. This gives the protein CASSQGLGYRTSAGGETQYF.

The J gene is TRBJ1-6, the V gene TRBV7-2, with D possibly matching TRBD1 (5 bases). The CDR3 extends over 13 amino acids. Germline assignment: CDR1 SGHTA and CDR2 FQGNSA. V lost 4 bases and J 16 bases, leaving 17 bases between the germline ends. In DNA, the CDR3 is TGTGCCAGCAGCTCCGGGGGGTGGAGTGCGCTCCACTTT. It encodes CASSSGGWSALHF.

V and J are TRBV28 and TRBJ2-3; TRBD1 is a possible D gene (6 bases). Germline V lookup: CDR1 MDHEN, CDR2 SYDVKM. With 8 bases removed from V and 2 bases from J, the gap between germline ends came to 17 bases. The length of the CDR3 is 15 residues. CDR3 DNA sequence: TGTGCCAGCGGTTCGGACAGAAAGATCACAGATACGCAGTATTTT. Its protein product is CASGSDRKITDTQYF.

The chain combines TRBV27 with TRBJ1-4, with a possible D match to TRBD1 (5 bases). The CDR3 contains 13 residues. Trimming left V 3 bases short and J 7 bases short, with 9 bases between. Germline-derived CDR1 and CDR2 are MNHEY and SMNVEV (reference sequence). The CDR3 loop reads CASSFLGPEKLFF. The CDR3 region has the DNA TGTGCCAGCAGTTTCCTGGGACCTGAAAAACTGTTTTTT. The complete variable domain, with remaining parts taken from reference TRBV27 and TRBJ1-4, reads EAQVTQNPRYLITVTGKKLTVTCSQNMNHEYMSWYRQDPGLGLRQIYYSMNVEVTDKGDVPEGYKVSRKEKRNFPLILESPSPNQTSLYFCASSFLGPEKLFFGSGTQLSVL.

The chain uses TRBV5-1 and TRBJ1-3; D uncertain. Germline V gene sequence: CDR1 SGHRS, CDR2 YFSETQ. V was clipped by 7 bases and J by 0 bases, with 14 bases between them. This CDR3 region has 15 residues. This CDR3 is CASADNLNSGNTIYF. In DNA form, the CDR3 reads TGCGCCAGCGCTGACAACTTAAACTCTGGAAACACCATATATTTT.

The CDR3 loop reads CASSLSGSPTRVTGELFF. For the CDR3, the DNA is TGTGCCAGCAGCTTAAGCGGCAGCCCAACTCGAGTCACCGGGGAGCTGTTTTTT. The chain is built from TRBV7-3 and TRBJ2-2; D uncertain. Germline V gene data show CDR1 as SGHTA and CDR2 as FQGTGA. V lost 1 base and J 4 bases, leaving 19 bases between the germline ends. CDR3 length: 18 amino acids.

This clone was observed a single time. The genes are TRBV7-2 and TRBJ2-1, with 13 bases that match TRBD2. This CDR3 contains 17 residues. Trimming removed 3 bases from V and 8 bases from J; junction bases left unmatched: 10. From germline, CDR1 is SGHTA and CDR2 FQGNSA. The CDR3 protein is CASSLYWTSGGGDEQFF. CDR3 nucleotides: TGTGCCAGCAGCTTGTATTGGACTAGCGGGGGCGGGGATGAGCAGTTCTTC.

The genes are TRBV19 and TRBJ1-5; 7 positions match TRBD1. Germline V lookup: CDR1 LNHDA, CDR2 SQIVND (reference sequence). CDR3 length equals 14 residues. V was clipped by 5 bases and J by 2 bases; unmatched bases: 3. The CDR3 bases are TGTGCCAGTAGTCAAACAGGGGGCAATCAGCCCCAGCATTTT. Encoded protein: CASSQTGGNQPQHF.

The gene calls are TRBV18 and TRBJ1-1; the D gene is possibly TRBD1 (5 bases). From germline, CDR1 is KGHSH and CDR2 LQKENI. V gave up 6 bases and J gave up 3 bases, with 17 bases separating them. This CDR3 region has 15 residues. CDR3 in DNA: TGTGCCAGCTCCCTACAGCGTCCACAGGACACTGAAGCTTTCTTT. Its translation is CASSLQRPQDTEAFF.

The CDR3 loop reads CASSGGWGYEQYF. Written as DNA, the CDR3 is TGTGCCAGCAGCGGTGGGTGGGGCTACGAGCAGTACTTC. The chain uses TRBV9 and TRBJ2-7, with D unclear. V was trimmed by 3 bases and J by 3 bases, leaving 10 bases between them. The length of the CDR3 is 13 residues. Per germline, CDR1 SGDLS and CDR2 YYNGEE.

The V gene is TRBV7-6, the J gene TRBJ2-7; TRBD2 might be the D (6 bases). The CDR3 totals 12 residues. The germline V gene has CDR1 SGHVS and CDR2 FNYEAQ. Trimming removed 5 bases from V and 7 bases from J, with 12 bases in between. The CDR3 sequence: CASSTRLGEQYF. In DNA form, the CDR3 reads TGTGCCAGCAGCACGAGACTAGGGGAGCAGTACTTC.

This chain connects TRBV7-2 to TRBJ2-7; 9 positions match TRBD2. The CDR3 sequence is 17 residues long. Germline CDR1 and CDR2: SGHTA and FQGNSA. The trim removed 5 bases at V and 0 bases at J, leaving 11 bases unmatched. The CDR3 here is CASSLGPSGEISYEQYF. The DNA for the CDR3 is TGTGCCAGCAGCCTAGGACCTAGCGGGGAGATCTCCTACGAGCAGTACTTC.

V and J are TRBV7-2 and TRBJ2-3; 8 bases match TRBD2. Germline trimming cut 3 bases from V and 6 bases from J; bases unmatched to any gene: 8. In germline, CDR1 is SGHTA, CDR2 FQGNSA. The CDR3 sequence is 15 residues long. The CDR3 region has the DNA TGTGCCAGCAGCTTCCCGGGAGGGGGTTGGGATACGCAGTATTTT. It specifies CASSFPGGGWDTQYF.

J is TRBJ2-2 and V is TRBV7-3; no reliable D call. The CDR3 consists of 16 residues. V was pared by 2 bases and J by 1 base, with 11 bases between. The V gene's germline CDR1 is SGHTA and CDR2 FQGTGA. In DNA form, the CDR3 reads TGTGCCAGCAGCTTAGTGGGCAGTCGGAACACCGGGGAGCTGTTTTTT. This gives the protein CASSLVGSRNTGELFF.

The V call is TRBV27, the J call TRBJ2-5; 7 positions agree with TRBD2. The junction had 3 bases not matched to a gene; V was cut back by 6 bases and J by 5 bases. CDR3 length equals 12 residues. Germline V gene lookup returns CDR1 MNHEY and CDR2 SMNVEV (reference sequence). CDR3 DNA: TGTGCCAGCAGCCCGGGAGGCGAGACCCAGTACTTC. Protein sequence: CASSPGGETQYF.

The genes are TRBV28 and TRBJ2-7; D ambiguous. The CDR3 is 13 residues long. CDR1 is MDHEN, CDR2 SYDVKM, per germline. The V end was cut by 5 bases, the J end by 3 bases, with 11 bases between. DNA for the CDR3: TGTGCCAGCAGTCTCTCGACGGTCTACGAGCAGTACTTC. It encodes CASSLSTVYEQYF. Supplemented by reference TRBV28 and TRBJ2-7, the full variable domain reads DVKVTQSSRYLVKRTGEKVFLECVQDMDHENMFWYRQDPGLGLRLIYFSYDVKMKEKGDIPEGYSVSREKKERFSLILESASTNQTSMYLCASSLSTVYEQYFGPGTRLTVT.